The 28 T cell receptor beta chains reported below all come from one sample, sequenced in a study of low-dose radiotherapy and immunotherapy resistance in tumors. Primers targeting TRAV and TRBV primed first-strand cDNA, covering alpha and beta chains. For amplifying TCRs, the PCR ran for about 22 cycles with Phusion, which was used together with a constant-region primer and the adapter on the V primers. Each CDR3 protein gets one entry after TCRdb re-called the reads with MiXCR. The table shows 100,000 or so distinct CDR3 sequences, with less than 25% occurring only once. Time point of the sample: after trial treatment. Documented treatment: LDRT plus nivolumab, ipilimumab, low-dose cyclophosphamide and aspirin (RACIN trial). The starting material was PBMCs, obtained after low-dose radiotherapy plus immunotherapy. The receptors were gathered from a male donor with prostate cancer.

The chain is built from TRBV24-1 and TRBJ2-5, with D tentatively TRBD2 (5 bases). CDR1 and CDR2 from the germline V gene are KGHDR and SFDVKD. V lost 11 bases, J lost 0 bases, and 12 bases lay in between. The CDR3 runs to 13 residues. The CDR3 spells CAMPRAYQETQYF. CDR3 bases: TGTGCCATGCCGCGGGCGTACCAAGAGACCCAGTACTTC.

In its sample, this clonotype was seen many times. This CDR3 reads CASSTTSGGAETQYF. DNA for the CDR3: TGTGCCAGCAGCACGACTAGCGGGGGGGCGGAGACCCAGTACTTC. The chain joins TRBV5-4 to TRBJ2-5, with 14 bases fitting TRBD2. J gave up 5 bases and V 4 bases, and 4 bases lay outside the gene matches. There are 15 residues in the CDR3. Germline CDR1 is SGHNT and CDR2 is YYREEE (reference sequence).

This clonotype was counted many times. The chain joins TRBV6-2 or TRBV6-3 to TRBJ1-4; D might be TRBD1 (5 bases). CDR3 length: 13 residues. The germline CDR1 and CDR2 sequences are MNHEY and SVGEGT. Trimming pared 7 bases from V and 8 bases from J, leaving 14 bases between. CDR3 in amino acids: CASTGGGSEKLFF. Written as DNA, the CDR3 is TGTGCCAGCACTGGGGGTGGGTCCGAAAAACTGTTTTTT.

This clonotype came up many times. The V and J genes are TRBV5-5 and TRBJ2-2; TRBD1 matches at 7 bases. With V trimmed by 3 bases and J by 6 bases, 11 bases remained unmatched. The length of the CDR3 is 16 residues. Germline lookup yields CDR1 SGHKS and CDR2 YYEKEE (reference sequence). The CDR3 reads CASSSPQGVGPGELFF. In nucleotides, the CDR3 is TGTGCCAGCAGCTCCCCCCAGGGGGTCGGTCCCGGGGAGCTGTTTTTT.

This clonotype was observed at least ten times. The chain recombines TRBV9 with TRBJ1-1, with 7 positions matching TRBD1. J lost 7 bases, V lost 4 bases, and 7 bases had no gene match. Looked up from germline, CDR1 is SGDLS and CDR2 is YYNGEE. This CDR3 spans 13 amino acids. This chain's CDR3 is CASSPRDSGEAFF. DNA for the CDR3: TGTGCCAGCAGCCCCCGGGACAGCGGTGAAGCTTTCTTT.

This clonotype showed up many times. J is TRBJ2-1 and V is TRBV5-1; D possibly corresponds to TRBD2 (6 bases). The germline V and J ends were trimmed by 1 base and 2 bases, with 10 bases remaining between them. The CDR3 contains 15 residues. Germline CDR1 and CDR2: SGHRS and YFSETQ. CDR3 in DNA: TGCGCCAGCAGCTTGCAGGGACTTACCTACAATGAGCAGTTCTTC. It is translated as CASSLQGLTYNEQFF.

This clonotype was detected only a few times. The J gene is TRBJ2-5, the V gene TRBV20-1, with 13 positions matching TRBD2. The V gene end was trimmed by 3 bases and the J gene end by 0 bases; junction bases not matched to a gene: 10. Germline V gives CDR1 DFQATT, CDR2 SNEGSKA (reference sequence). The CDR3 covers 18 residues. CDR3 sequence (DNA): TGCAGTGCTAGTTTGACTAGCGGGGGGTCGATGTACCAAGAGACCCAGTACTTC. It is translated as CSASLTSGGSMYQETQYF.

CDR3 amino acids: CASSAAGQGDQPQHF. The CDR3, as DNA: TGTGCCAGCAGCGCAGCTGGACAGGGCGATCAGCCCCAGCATTTT. The chain employs TRBV4-2 and TRBJ1-5; 8 positions agree with TRBD1. The CDR3 loop spans 15 amino acids. CDR1 and CDR2 from the germline V gene are LGHNA and YNFKEQ. The junction had 8 bases not matched to a gene; V was cut back by 5 bases and J by 5 bases.

This clonotype was seen at least ten times. V gene TRBV24-1 combines with J gene TRBJ2-1; 11 nucleotides agree with TRBD2. Unmatched junction bases numbered 5, after V lost 9 bases and J lost 5 bases. Germline lookup yields CDR1 KGHDR and CDR2 SFDVKD. The length of the CDR3 is 14 residues. The CDR3: CATGNSGGDNEQFF. The CDR3 region has the DNA TGTGCCACCGGAAATAGCGGGGGGGACAATGAGCAGTTCTTC.

This clonotype was detected ten times or more. CDR3 loop: CASSLDGRDNEQFF. In DNA, the CDR3 is TGTGCCAGCAGCTTGGATGGTCGGGACAATGAGCAGTTCTTC. The gene calls are TRBV7-2 and TRBJ2-1; D remains unclear. The CDR3 is 14 residues long. CDR1 is SGHTA, CDR2 FQGNSA, per germline. Trimming shortened V by 3 bases and J by 5 bases, and 11 bases separated the two germline ends.

In this sample, this clonotype turned up many times. The chain links TRBV6-5 to TRBJ1-1; 8 bases line up with TRBD1. The CDR3 is 15 residues long. The V gene's germline CDR1 is MNHEY and CDR2 SVGAGI. The J segment lost 5 bases and the V segment lost 7 bases, leaving 12 bases of the junction unmatched. CDR3 in DNA: TGTGCCAGCAACCCCGTTGGGACAGGAGGGACTGAAGCTTTCTTT. Translated: CASNPVGTGGTEAFF.

This clonotype was detected many times. The chain combines TRBV6-6 with TRBJ2-3, with D perhaps TRBD2 (5 bases). The CDR3 is 16 amino acids. From germline, CDR1 is MNHNY and CDR2 SVGAGI (reference sequence). Trimming pared 4 bases from V and 11 bases from J, leaving 25 bases between. CDR3: CASSLGSSEQGIEQYF. The DNA for the CDR3 is TGTGCCAGCAGTTTGGGTAGTAGCGAGCAAGGAATTGAGCAGTATTTT.

The chain links TRBV7-2 to TRBJ1-1; D remains ambiguous. The CDR3 extends over 13 amino acids. Trimming stripped 5 bases from V and 5 bases from J, with 12 bases between. CDR1 SGHTA and CDR2 FQGNSA come from the germline V gene. The DNA of the CDR3 is TGTGCCAGCAGCCCGAAATATGGTACTGAAGCTTTCTTT. Protein product: CASSPKYGTEAFF.

This clonotype was seen many times. The CDR3 sequence is CASSPFSGGAPSDYEQYF. DNA of the CDR3: TGTGCCAGCAGCCCGTTTAGCGGGGGGGCTCCGAGCGACTACGAGCAGTACTTC. This chain links TRBV4-2 with TRBJ2-7, with 11 bases fitting TRBD2. Germline V CDR1 and CDR2: LGHNA, YNFKEQ. The CDR3 consists of 18 residues. J gave up 3 bases and V 4 bases, and 14 bases lay outside the gene matches.

This clonotype was seen many times. The V and J genes are TRBV28 and TRBJ2-7, with no clear D. V dropped 5 bases and J dropped 0 bases, with 8 bases sitting between them. The CDR3 is 13 amino acids. In germline, CDR1 is MDHEN, CDR2 SYDVKM. The DNA of the CDR3 is TGTGCCAGCAGTCCCGGACCCTCCTACGAGCAGTACTTC. This translates into CASSPGPSYEQYF.

The genes are TRBV29-1 and TRBJ1-1; D might be TRBD1 (6 bases). The CDR3 extends over 13 amino acids. CDR1 and CDR2 from the germline V gene are SQVTM and ANQGSEA. The V end was cut by 2 bases, the J end by 4 bases, with 11 bases between. The CDR3 DNA reads TGCAGCGTTGAATGGGGGGCTGGCACTGAAGCTTTCTTT. Amino acids: CSVEWGAGTEAFF.

The rearrangement joins TRBV5-6 to TRBJ1-2; the match to TRBD1 covers 7 bases. Losses at the gene ends were 4 bases for V and 7 bases for J; bases not matched to a gene: 7. The CDR3 runs 13 residues. CDR1 and CDR2 from the germline V gene are SGHDT and YYEEEE. The CDR3 sequence is CASSGTVGVGYTF. CDR3 nucleotides: TGTGCCAGCAGCGGGACAGTTGGAGTTGGCTACACCTTC.

The sample holds many counts of this clonotype. V is TRBV2 and J is TRBJ2-6; D is undetermined. V gave up 2 bases and J gave up 2 bases, with 10 bases separating them. The CDR3 extends over 16 amino acids. Looked up from germline, CDR1 is SNHLY and CDR2 is FYNNEI. The CDR3 loop is CASSEMAGPGANVLTF. The DNA of the CDR3 is TGTGCCAGCAGTGAAATGGCTGGGCCTGGGGCCAACGTCCTGACTTTC.

This clonotype was seen many times. The V and J genes are TRBV20-1 and TRBJ2-1, with D hard to call. V lost 3 bases and J lost 3, with 18 bases in between. This CDR3 has 16 amino acids. Per germline, CDR1 DFQATT and CDR2 SNEGSKA (reference sequence). The CDR3 reads CSASDRDLGVYNEQFF. In DNA, the CDR3 is TGCAGTGCTAGTGATCGAGATTTAGGAGTCTACAATGAGCAGTTCTTC.

Remarks on this clonotype: This likely stems from a read error, as it lies one base from a far larger clone. This chain connects TRBV5-3 to TRBJ2-5; 9 nucleotides agree with TRBD2. TRBV5-3 is an ORF for which the function is uncertain. This CDR3 is built from 16 residues. The CDR3 nucleotides are TGTGCCAGCAGCTGGAGACTAGCGGTGTGCCAAGAGACCCAGTACTTC. As protein: CASSWRLAVCQETQYF.

In this sample, this clonotype turned up many times. The chain couples TRBV5-1 to TRBJ2-1, with 14 bases that match TRBD2. Germline V gene lookup returns CDR1 SGHRS and CDR2 YFSETQ. The junction had 6 bases not matched to a gene; V was cut back by 4 bases and J by 0 bases. The CDR3 sequence is 18 residues long. This CDR3 is CASSAGLAGGRSYNEQFF. CDR3 sequence (DNA): TGCGCCAGCAGCGCAGGACTAGCGGGGGGTCGCTCCTACAATGAGCAGTTCTTC.

This clonotype was detected ten times or more. V usage is TRBV19 and J usage is TRBJ2-1, with 8 bases lining up with TRBD1. V shed 3 bases, J shed 2 bases, and the junction held 6 bases outside the gene matches. CDR1 is LNHDA, CDR2 SQIVND, per germline (reference sequence). The CDR3 runs to 16 residues. The CDR3 loop is CASSIPGQGPYNEQFF. CDR3 nucleotides: TGTGCCAGTAGTATCCCCGGACAGGGCCCCTACAATGAGCAGTTCTTC. The full variable domain, its missing parts supplied by reference TRBV19 and TRBJ2-1, is DGGITQSPKYLFRKEGQNVTLSCEQNLNHDAMYWYRQDPGQGLRLIYYSQIVNDFQKGDIAEGYSVSREKKESFPLTVTSAQKNPTAFYLCASSIPGQGPYNEQFFGPGTRLTVL.

Worth noting for this clonotype: The junction departs from the called germline gene at one end, perhaps through a read error. The chain employs TRBV2 and TRBJ2-5; D ambiguous. The CDR3 is 13 residues long. Germline V gene data show CDR1 as SNHLY and CDR2 as FYNNEI. DNA of the CDR3: TGTGCCAGCAATGAACCTTTCCAAGAGACCCAGTACTTC. Its protein product is CASNEPFQETQYF.

This clonotype was counted ten times or more. V usage is TRBV4-1 and J usage is TRBJ2-3, with 12 bases that match TRBD2. The junction had 13 bases not matched to a gene; V was cut back by 0 bases and J by 6 bases. Germline CDR1 and CDR2: MGHRA and YSYEKL. The CDR3 consists of 19 residues. The CDR3 loop reads CASSQDREGLAGPGDTQYF. The CDR3 bases are TGCGCCAGCAGCCAAGATCGAGAAGGACTAGCGGGGCCCGGTGATACGCAGTATTTT.

This clonotype was counted between two and nine times. V is TRBV20-1 and J is TRBJ1-4; TRBD1 agrees at 8 bases. Germline CDR1 reads DFQATT; CDR2 reads SNEGSKA (reference sequence). The CDR3 covers 15 residues. Germline trimming cut 5 bases from V and 4 bases from J; bases unmatched to any gene: 9. The CDR3 region is CSARRPGQDNEKLFF. In DNA form, the CDR3 reads TGCAGTGCTCGTCGACCGGGACAGGATAATGAAAAACTGTTTTTT.

This clonotype was detected many times. The chain combines TRBV5-6 with TRBJ2-4; D not resolved. Germline CDR1 is SGHDT and CDR2 is YYEEEE. Trimming stripped 2 bases from V and 0 bases from J, with 15 bases between. CDR3 length equals 17 residues. The CDR3 DNA sequence: TGTGCCAGCAGCTTTAACCCGGAGCCACTAGCCAAAAACATTCAGTACTTC. Translated: CASSFNPEPLAKNIQYF. Full variable domain (missing parts from reference TRBV5-6 and TRBJ2-4): DAGVTQSPTHLIKTRGQQVTLRCSPKSGHDTVSWYQQALGQGPQFIFQYYEEEERQRGNFPDRFSGHQFPNYSSELNVNALLLGDSALYLCASSFNPEPLAKNIQYFGAGTRLSVL.

As concerns this clonotype: This likely reflects a read error, since a far larger clone is one base away. The rearrangement joins TRBV4-3 to TRBJ2-3; 10 bases fit TRBD2. Germline CDR1 reads LGHNA; CDR2 reads YSLEER. This CDR3 has 15 amino acids. Here the CDR3 DNA reads TGCGCCAACAGCCAGCCGGGACTAGCGACAGATACGCAGTATTTT. Translating it yields CANSQPGLATDTQYF.

This clonotype was counted many times. The CDR3 spells CASSLVSLDGYTF. CDR3 nucleotides: TGTGCCAGCAGTCTAGTTAGCCTAGATGGCTACACCTTC. The chain employs TRBV7-9 and TRBJ1-2; D unresolved. V lost 6 bases to trimming and J lost 6 bases, with 14 bases between them. The CDR3 is 13 amino acids. Looked up from germline, CDR1 is SEHNR and CDR2 is FQNEAQ (reference sequence).